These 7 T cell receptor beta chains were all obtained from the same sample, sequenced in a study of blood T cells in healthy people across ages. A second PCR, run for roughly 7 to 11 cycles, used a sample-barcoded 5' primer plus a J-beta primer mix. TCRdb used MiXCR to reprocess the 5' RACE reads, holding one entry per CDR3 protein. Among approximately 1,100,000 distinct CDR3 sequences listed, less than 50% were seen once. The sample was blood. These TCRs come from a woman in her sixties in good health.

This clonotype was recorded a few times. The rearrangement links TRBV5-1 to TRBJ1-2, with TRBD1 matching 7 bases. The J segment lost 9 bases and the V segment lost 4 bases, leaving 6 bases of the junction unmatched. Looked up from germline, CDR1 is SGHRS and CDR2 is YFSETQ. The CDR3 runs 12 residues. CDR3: CASSKTTGRYTF. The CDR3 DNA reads TGCGCCAGCAGCAAGACGACAGGGCGCTACACCTTC.

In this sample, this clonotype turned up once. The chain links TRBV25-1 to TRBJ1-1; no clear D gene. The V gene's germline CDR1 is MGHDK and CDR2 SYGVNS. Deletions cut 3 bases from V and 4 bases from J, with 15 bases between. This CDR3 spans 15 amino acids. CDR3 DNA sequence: TGTGCCAGCAGTGATCCTTCCCCCGGGCTCACTGAAGCTTTCTTT. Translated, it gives CASSDPSPGLTEAFF.

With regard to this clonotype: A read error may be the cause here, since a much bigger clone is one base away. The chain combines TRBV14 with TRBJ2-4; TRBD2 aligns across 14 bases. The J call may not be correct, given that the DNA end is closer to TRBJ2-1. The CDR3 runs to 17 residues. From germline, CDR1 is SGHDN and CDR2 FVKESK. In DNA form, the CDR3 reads TGTGCCAGCAGCCGGGGACTAGCGGGAGAGGGGAGAAACATTCAGTTCTTC. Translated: CASSRGLAGEGRNIQFF.

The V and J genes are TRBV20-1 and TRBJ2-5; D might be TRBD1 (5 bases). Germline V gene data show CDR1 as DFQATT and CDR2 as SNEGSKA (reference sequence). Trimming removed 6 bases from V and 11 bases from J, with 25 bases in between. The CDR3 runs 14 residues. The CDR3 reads CSAQWGRAGGEQYF. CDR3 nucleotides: TGCAGTGCCCAGTGGGGCAGGGCAGGCGGTGAGCAGTACTTC.

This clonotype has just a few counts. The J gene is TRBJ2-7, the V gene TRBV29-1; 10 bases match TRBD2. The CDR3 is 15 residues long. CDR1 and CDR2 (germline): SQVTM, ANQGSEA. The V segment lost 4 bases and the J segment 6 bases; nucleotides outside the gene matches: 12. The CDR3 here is CSVGHSSGSLVEQYF. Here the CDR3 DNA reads TGCAGCGTTGGTCATTCTAGCGGGAGTTTGGTCGAGCAGTACTTC.

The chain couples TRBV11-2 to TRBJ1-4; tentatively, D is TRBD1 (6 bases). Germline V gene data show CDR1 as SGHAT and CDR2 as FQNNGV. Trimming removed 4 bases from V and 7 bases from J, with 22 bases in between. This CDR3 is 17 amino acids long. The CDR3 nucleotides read TGTGCCAGCAGCTCCCACCCTGAGGGGGAGGATCGTGAAAAACTGTTTTTT. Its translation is CASSSHPEGEDREKLFF.

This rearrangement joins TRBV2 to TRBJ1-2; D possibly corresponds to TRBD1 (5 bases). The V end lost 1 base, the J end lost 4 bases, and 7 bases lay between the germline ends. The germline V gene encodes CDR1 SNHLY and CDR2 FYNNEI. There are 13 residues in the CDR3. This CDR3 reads CASSEEGTYGYTF. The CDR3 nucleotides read TGTGCCAGCAGTGAAGAGGGGACCTATGGCTACACCTTC.